Below, 32 T cell receptor beta chains from the same sample are listed, as sequenced in a study of shared clonotypes between healthy human individuals. Assay used: immunoSEQ multiplex PCR; TCRdb lists only in-frame clones, some missing. Here the sample spans about 530,000 clones, about 80% being singletons. Sequenced: PBMCs. The source of these receptors is a woman aged 40 to 55 in good health. Some clones in this sample may be carry-over from other donors' samples.

This clone was seen a few times. The chain employs TRBV4-1 and TRBJ1-2; TRBD1 is a possible D gene (5 bases). Trimming removed 7 bases at V and 3 bases at J, with 18 bases between. This CDR3 is 15 amino acids long. Germline V gives CDR1 MGHRA, CDR2 YSYEKL. CDR3 sequence reads: CASMPGHRSDYGYTF. For the CDR3, the DNA is TGCGCCAGCATGCCAGGACACAGGAGTGACTATGGCTACACCTTC.

The rearrangement joins TRBV5-1 to TRBJ2-3; D may be TRBD1 (5 bases). The ends were cut back, 4 bases at V and 2 bases at J, with 8 bases in the middle. The CDR3 covers 13 residues. CDR1 is SGHRS, CDR2 YFSETQ, per germline. CDR3 DNA: TGCGCCAGCAGCCCCAGGGACACAGATACGCAGTATTTT. Protein: CASSPRDTDTQYF.

This chain links TRBV5-6 with TRBJ2-3; no clear D. Trimming removed 5 bases at V and 6 bases at J, with 10 bases between. Per germline, CDR1 SGHDT and CDR2 YYEEEE. The CDR3 length is 12 residues. The CDR3 sequence: CASRFMGDTQYF. The CDR3 DNA reads as TGTGCCAGCAGATTTATGGGGGATACGCAGTATTTT.

A remark on this clone: The same CDR3 is also encoded by other DNA sequences in this sample. This chain connects TRBV28 to TRBJ1-4; no clear D gene. The V end was cut by 3 bases, the J end by 1 base, with 6 bases between. The CDR3 is 14 residues long. In germline, CDR1 is MDHEN, CDR2 SYDVKM. CDR3 sequence reads: CASSFRGTNEKLFF. In DNA form, the CDR3 reads TGTGCCAGCAGTTTTCGGGGAACTAATGAAAAACTGTTTTTT. The full variable domain, rest sourced from reference TRBV28 and TRBJ1-4, is DVKVTQSSRYLVKRTGEKVFLECVQDMDHENMFWYRQDPGLGLRLIYFSYDVKMKEKGDIPEGYSVSREKKERFSLILESASTNQTSMYLCASSFRGTNEKLFFGSGTQLSVL.

This clone was detected a few times. The gene calls are TRBV7-3 and TRBJ2-6; maybe TRBD1 (5 bases). CDR3 size: 15 residues. Per germline, CDR1 SGHTA and CDR2 FQGTGA. Trimming took 3 bases from V and 2 from J, leaving 8 bases between them. In DNA, the CDR3 is TGTGCCAGCAGCTTGACAGTAACTGGGGCCAACGTCCTGACTTTC. Its protein product is CASSLTVTGANVLTF.

This clone was counted between two and nine times. The same CDR3 is also encoded by other DNA sequences in this sample. The rearrangement links TRBV6-4 to TRBJ2-3; D gene unclear. Looked up from germline, CDR1 is MRHNA and CDR2 is SNTAGT. The CDR3 is 13 residues long. V lost 2 bases and J 2 bases, leaving 5 bases between the germline ends. CDR3: CASSDRVTDTQYF. The CDR3 coding sequence is TGTGCCAGCAGTGACCGCGTCACAGATACGCAGTATTTT.

The rearrangement uses TRBV5-4 and TRBJ2-3; TRBD1 matches 9 bases. Germline V CDR1 and CDR2: SGHNT, YYREEE (reference sequence). V shed 4 bases, J shed 4 bases, and the junction held 10 bases outside the gene matches. This CDR3 has 16 amino acids. The CDR3 sequence: CASSRDRGRVADTQYF. The CDR3, as DNA: TGTGCCAGCAGCCGTGACAGGGGGAGAGTAGCAGATACGCAGTATTTT.

As for this clone: The conserved phenylalanine or tryptophan normally closing the CDR3 is absent here, so this likely arose from a read error. The CDR3 region has the DNA TGTGCCAGCAGCTTACGGATGAGCGGGTGGGGCACCGGGGAGCTGTTTCTT. It yields the protein CASSLRMSGWGTGELFL. The chain is built from TRBV7-8 and TRBJ2-2; D perhaps matches TRBD2 (6 bases). Trimming removed 2 bases from V and 4 bases from J, with 17 bases in between. The CDR3 is made up of 17 amino acids. Germline CDR1 reads SGHVS; CDR2 reads FQNEAQ.

For the CDR3, the DNA is TGCGCCAGCAGTCTCCGACAGGGGGCAATCGTTCCTAACGAGCAGTACTTC. Translation gives CASSLRQGAIVPNEQYF. The rearrangement joins TRBV23-1 to TRBJ2-7, with 10 bases matching TRBD1. TRBV23-1 counts as an open reading frame of uncertain function. With V trimmed by 4 bases and J by 5 bases, 14 bases remained unmatched. The CDR3 runs to 17 residues.

The chain combines TRBV6-5 with TRBJ2-7; D may correspond to TRBD1 or TRBD2 (6 bases each). The germline CDR1 and CDR2 sequences are MNHEY and SVGAGI. The CDR3 has 15 residues. Trimming shortened V by 0 bases and J by 7 bases, and 16 bases separated the two germline ends. The CDR3 reads CASSYSVSGGWEQYF. The CDR3, as DNA: TGTGCCAGCAGTTACTCGGTCTCCGGGGGCTGGGAGCAGTACTTC.

V usage is TRBV30 and J usage is TRBJ2-3, with 8 positions matching TRBD2. The CDR3 has 14 residues. The J segment lost 6 bases and the V segment lost 1 base, leaving 6 bases of the junction unmatched. Germline V lookup: CDR1 GTSNPN, CDR2 SVGIG (reference sequence). This CDR3 reads CAWSGGLVTDTQYF. CDR3 sequence (DNA): TGTGCCTGGAGTGGGGGACTAGTCACCGATACGCAGTATTTT.

V usage is TRBV6-1 and J usage is TRBJ1-5, with TRBD1 matching over 8 bases. Germline values: CDR1 MNHNS, CDR2 SASEGT. The CDR3 loop spans 13 amino acids. With V trimmed by 6 bases and J by 5 bases, 3 bases remained unmatched. CDR3 protein: CASSPDRDQPQHF. The CDR3 DNA reads as TGTGCCAGCAGCCCGGACAGGGATCAGCCCCAGCATTTT.

V usage is TRBV7-9 and J usage is TRBJ1-1; D possibly corresponds to TRBD1 (6 bases). The germline V gene encodes CDR1 SEHNR and CDR2 FQNEAQ (reference sequence). The length of the CDR3 is 13 residues. Trimming pared 5 bases from V and 10 bases from J, leaving 17 bases between. The CDR3, as DNA: TGTGCCAGCAGCCGTACAGGGAGGTCGAGAGCTTTCTTT. It encodes CASSRTGRSRAFF.

This chain links TRBV2 with TRBJ1-1; weak D call: TRBD1 (6 bases). Germline lookup yields CDR1 SNHLY and CDR2 FYNNEI. V was shortened by 5 bases and J by 2 bases, with 12 bases between the two germline ends. The CDR3 has 14 residues. The CDR3 region is CASSQGRANTEAFF. CDR3 in DNA: TGTGCCAGCAGTCAGGGGCGAGCAAACACTGAAGCTTTCTTT.

The V and J genes are TRBV7-9 and TRBJ2-1, with 8 bases aligning to TRBD1. Losses at the gene ends were 5 bases for V and 6 bases for J; bases not matched to a gene: 9. CDR1 SEHNR and CDR2 FQNEAQ come from the germline V gene (reference sequence). The length of the CDR3 is 15 residues. This CDR3 reads CASSITGTGFNEQFF. The DNA of the CDR3 is TGTGCCAGCAGCATCACCGGGACAGGCTTCAATGAGCAGTTCTTC.

This chain connects TRBV4-1 to TRBJ2-5; D is possibly TRBD2 (7 bases). CDR1 is MGHRA, CDR2 YSYEKL, per germline. Deletions cut 3 bases from V and 10 bases from J, with 18 bases between. The CDR3 is 14 residues long. The CDR3 DNA sequence: TGCGCCAGCAGCCAGGGGCTGGCGGGGGCAGGCCAGTACTTC. Residues: CASSQGLAGAGQYF.

This chain connects TRBV5-4 to TRBJ2-3; tentatively, D is TRBD2 (5 bases). The germline gives CDR1 SGHNT, CDR2 YYREEE (reference sequence). This CDR3 contains 14 residues. Between the trimmed V and J ends, which lost 2 bases and 2 bases, there was a span of 9 bases. The CDR3 region has the DNA TGTGCCAGCAGCTTTGAAGCGGCCACAGATACGCAGTATTTT. This gives the protein CASSFEAATDTQYF.

The V call is TRBV5-1, the J call TRBJ2-1, with D perhaps matching TRBD1 or TRBD2 (5 bases each). This CDR3 is built from 13 residues. The germline CDR1 and CDR2 sequences are SGHRS and YFSETQ. The V gene lost 0 bases and the J gene lost 13 bases, with 14 bases spanning the gap. The CDR3 loop reads CASSLGDVSPQFF. CDR3 sequence (DNA): TGCGCCAGCAGCTTGGGGGACGTGTCCCCCCAGTTCTTC.

The rearrangement uses TRBV6-1 and TRBJ2-7; 7 bases are a match to TRBD1. Trimming removed 4 bases from V and 7 bases from J; junction bases left unmatched: 4. Germline CDR1 and CDR2: MNHNS and SASEGT. This CDR3 spans 12 amino acids. As DNA, the CDR3 is TGTGCCAGCAGTGTACAGGGGAGAGAGCAGTACTTC. Its protein product is CASSVQGREQYF.

A single count supports this clone. The CDR3 DNA sequence: TGTGCCAGCAGCCTTCGGACCGGGGAGCTGTTTTTT. The encoded protein is CASSLRTGELFF. J is TRBJ2-2 and V is TRBV7-8, with no clear D. Trimming took 5 bases from V and 5 from J, leaving 6 bases between them. The germline CDR1 and CDR2 sequences are SGHVS and FQNEAQ. The CDR3 is 12 amino acids.

The chain employs TRBV28 and TRBJ1-2; 7 bases align to TRBD1. Looked up from germline, CDR1 is MDHEN and CDR2 is SYDVKM. After removal of 8 bases from V and 0 bases from J, the junction contained 9 bases not matched to a gene. The CDR3 has 15 amino acids. CDR3 bases: TGTGCCAGCGCTTCACACAGGGGTGCTAACTATGGCTACACCTTC. This codes for CASASHRGANYGYTF.

Concerning this clone: Sequence at one end of the junction differs from germline and may be a read error. The rearrangement joins TRBV27 to TRBJ2-3; TRBD1 agrees at 9 bases. The germline V gene encodes CDR1 MNHEY and CDR2 SMNVEV (reference sequence). The length of the CDR3 is 13 residues. The CDR3 DNA reads as TGTGCCAGCAGCACAGGGGGCACCGATACGCAGTATTTT. Amino acid sequence: CASSTGGTDTQYF.

This chain joins TRBV11-2 and TRBJ1-3; a weak D match, TRBD1 (5 bases). The CDR3 totals 16 residues. V lost 4 bases to trimming and J lost 0 bases, with 13 bases between them. From germline, CDR1 is SGHAT and CDR2 FQNNGV. The CDR3 sequence: CASSWAGPSSGNTIYF. As DNA, the CDR3 is TGTGCCAGCAGCTGGGCAGGGCCGTCCTCTGGAAACACCATATATTTT.

The chain uses TRBV9 and TRBJ2-2; no clear D. The CDR3 runs to 13 residues. Per the germline V gene, CDR1 is SGDLS and CDR2 is YYNGEE. V was pared by 4 bases and J by 1 base, with 5 bases between. CDR3 region: CASSPGNTGELFF. In DNA form, the CDR3 reads TGTGCCAGCAGCCCCGGGAACACCGGGGAGCTGTTTTTT.

The chain joins TRBV5-4 to TRBJ2-3, with 7 nucleotides matching TRBD2. This CDR3 is built from 16 residues. Germline lookup yields CDR1 SGHNT and CDR2 YYREEE (reference sequence). V lost 1 base and J lost 4; bases outside the gene matches: 9. CDR3 sequence (DNA): TGTGCCAGCAGCTTGTCGCGGGAGACGGTCCCAGATACGCAGTATTTT. It yields the protein CASSLSRETVPDTQYF.

The chain joins TRBV15 to TRBJ2-5, with D perhaps assigned TRBD1 or TRBD2 (5 bases each). The DNA end lines up better with TRBJ2-7; the J call may be wrong. Germline lookup yields CDR1 LNHNV and CDR2 YYDKDF (reference sequence). The CDR3 contains 14 residues. CDR3 sequence (DNA): TGTGCCACCAGCAGTTGGGACCAAACCTACGAGCAGTACTTC. Translated, it gives CATSSWDQTYEQYF.

This clone was detected a few times. Other nucleotide sequences from this sample produce the same CDR3. The chain couples TRBV9 to TRBJ2-1; no firm D call. The CDR3 contains 15 residues. The V end was cut by 2 bases, the J end by 0 bases, with 9 bases between. Germline CDR1 and CDR2: SGDLS and YYNGEE. The CDR3 DNA reads as TGTGCCAGCAGCGTTGACCGGAGCTCCTACAATGAGCAGTTCTTC. Translation: CASSVDRSSYNEQFF.

This clone was seen repeatedly, ten times or more. Other nucleotide sequences in the sample specify the same CDR3. V and J are TRBV30 and TRBJ2-1; TRBD2 agrees at 11 bases. The CDR3 is 17 residues long. In germline, CDR1 is GTSNPN, CDR2 SVGIG (reference sequence). Germline trimming cut 0 bases from V and 5 bases from J; bases unmatched to any gene: 9. CDR3 DNA: TGTGCCTGGAGTGTTTCCCCGGGGGGACTAGCGGACAATGAGCAGTTCTTC. Translation: CAWSVSPGGLADNEQFF.

CDR3 DNA: TGTGCCAGCAGCCAACCCCGCTCCATGGGACGGAAAGAGACCCAGTACTTC. The encoded protein is CASSQPRSMGRKETQYF. This chain connects TRBV6-4 to TRBJ2-5; D possibly matches TRBD1 or TRBD2 (5 bases each). V gave up 6 bases and J gave up 3 bases, with 23 bases separating them. Germline V gene sequence: CDR1 MRHNA, CDR2 SNTAGT. This CDR3 contains 17 residues.

J is TRBJ2-3 and V is TRBV19; D might be TRBD1 (5 bases). The CDR3 contains 15 residues. With 2 bases removed from V and 6 bases from J, the gap between germline ends came to 15 bases. Per germline, CDR1 LNHDA and CDR2 SQIVND (reference sequence). The CDR3 nucleotides are TGTGCCAGTAGTATAAGCCCAGGGTCGAGGGATACGCAGTATTTT. Protein product: CASSISPGSRDTQYF.

The chain recombines TRBV28 with TRBJ2-5; TRBD1 matches 8 bases. The length of the CDR3 is 14 residues. With V trimmed by 2 bases and J by 5 bases, 4 bases remained unmatched. Germline CDR1 is MDHEN and CDR2 is SYDVKM. CDR3 amino acids: CASSLQGAGETQYF. The CDR3, as DNA: TGTGCCAGCAGTTTACAGGGGGCCGGGGAGACCCAGTACTTC.

The chain employs TRBV7-2 and TRBJ1-5, with D hard to call. The V and J ends lost 1 base and 4 bases respectively, with 14 bases between them. The CDR3 spans 16 residues. Looked up from germline, CDR1 is SGHTA and CDR2 is FQGNSA. The DNA of the CDR3 is TGTGCCAGCAGCTTAGAGGGAGGGCTTAATAATCAGCCCCAGCATTTT. It codes for CASSLEGGLNNQPQHF.